This record covers a single T cell receptor (beta chain). Trimming at V came to 3 bases and at J to 4 bases, leaving 7 bases not matched to a gene. This CDR3 has 15 residues. Germline CDR1 and CDR2: MDHEN and SYDVKM. How the authors handled the data: Reference gene primers were amplified, and this amplification served to estimate nucleated cell counts. Produced via immunoSEQ multiplex PCR; TCRdb's table is partial and in-frame only. V and J calls and clone size are those listed in that table; D and trimming were worked out from the DNA. The data show some 16,000 clones, 90% to 95% seen once. This record comes from a study of blood T cell repertoires in COVID-19. Study background: The cDNA or gDNA used as material had been derived from T cells, B-cell-depleted T cells, or PBMCs.

The V gene is TRBV28, the J gene TRBJ2-3, with 7 positions matching TRBD2. The sequence derives from a human donor in a cohort sampled during active COVID-19. Input material: peripheral blood. The CDR3 spells CASSFTGRRSDTQYF. The CDR3, as DNA: TGTGCCAGCAGTTTTACCGGGAGGCGGTCAGATACGCAGTATTTT.